Listed below are T cell receptor beta chains from one sample, sequenced in a study of STAT5B mutations in CD4+ large granular lymphocyte leukemia. The method was immunoSEQ multiplex PCR; TCRdb's version includes in-frame clones alone and lacks a portion of them. The sample shows roughly 30,000 clones, roughly 70% of them seen only once. The specimen sequenced was CD4+ T cells from blood buffy coats. These receptors were taken from a human donor in good health. CDR3s include the opening cysteine and the closing phenylalanine or tryptophan. The order of the fields is V gene, clone size, D gene, J gene, CDR3 protein, CDR3 DNA. A D gene is named only where the DNA matches it firmly. The listing skips clone size in some rows; elsewhere it reads once, few, many or a size class.

v_gene: TRBV4-3; abundance: .; d_gene: .; j_gene: TRBJ2-7; CDR3aa: CASSQDMLGEQYF; CDR3nt: TGCGCCAGCAGCCAAGATATGCTCGGTGAGCAGTACTTC
v_gene: TRBV2; abundance: .; d_gene: .; j_gene: TRBJ1-5; CDR3aa: CASSEGRAGQPQHF; CDR3nt: TGTGCCAGCAGTGAGGGACGGGCCGGCCAGCCCCAGCATTTT
v_gene: TRBV7-2; abundance: .; d_gene: .; j_gene: TRBJ2-5; CDR3aa: CASSSHGQNQETQYF; CDR3nt: TGTGCTAGCAGCTCTCATGGACAGAATCAAGAGACCCAGTACTTC
v_gene: TRBV7-2; abundance: once; d_gene: .; j_gene: TRBJ2-3; CDR3aa: CASSPIQGSGQYF; CDR3nt: TGTGCCAGCAGCCCGATCCAGGGGTCTGGTCAGTATTTT
v_gene: TRBV4-3; abundance: .; d_gene: .; j_gene: TRBJ2-1; CDR3aa: CASSRERDSYNEQFF; CDR3nt: TGCGCCAGCAGCCGGGAACGGGACTCCTACAATGAGCAGTTCTTC
v_gene: TRBV6-1; abundance: .; d_gene: .; j_gene: TRBJ1-1; CDR3aa: CASSETWTVEAFF; CDR3nt: TGTGCCAGCAGTGAAACGTGGACAGTTGAAGCTTTCTTT
v_gene: TRBV19; abundance: .; d_gene: .; j_gene: TRBJ1-6; CDR3aa: CASSGWDSPLHF; CDR3nt: TGTGCCAGTAGCGGGTGGGATTCACCCCTCCACTTT
v_gene: TRBV27; abundance: .; d_gene: TRBD2; j_gene: TRBJ2-3; CDR3aa: CASSSRLAGDTQYF; CDR3nt: TGTGCCAGCAGTTCTAGACTAGCGGGGGATACGCAGTATTTT
v_gene: TRBV18; abundance: few; d_gene: TRBD1; j_gene: TRBJ2-7; CDR3aa: CASSALYRGLRYEQYF; CDR3nt: TGTGCCAGCTCAGCACTCTACAGGGGGCTCCGCTACGAGCAGTACTTC
v_gene: TRBV13; abundance: once; d_gene: TRBD2; j_gene: TRBJ2-7; CDR3aa: CASSGRQPGGSYEQYF; CDR3nt: TGTGCCAGCAGCGGGAGACAGCCGGGAGGCTCCTACGAGCAGTACTTC
v_gene: TRBV6-1; abundance: .; d_gene: .; j_gene: TRBJ2-7; CDR3aa: CASRKEGNEQYF; CDR3nt: TGTGCCAGCAGGAAAGAGGGGAACGAGCAGTACTTC
v_gene: TRBV18; abundance: .; d_gene: TRBD1; j_gene: TRBJ1-5; CDR3aa: CASSPGQSNQPQHF; CDR3nt: TGTGCCAGCTCACCGGGACAGAGCAATCAGCCCCAGCATTTT
v_gene: TRBV28; abundance: .; d_gene: .; j_gene: TRBJ2-7; CDR3aa: CASSLYWARSGSSYEQYF; CDR3nt: TGTGCCAGCAGTTTATATTGGGCGAGGTCAGGAAGCTCCTACGAGCAGTACTTC
v_gene: TRBV7-2; abundance: .; d_gene: .; j_gene: TRBJ2-3; CDR3aa: CASSQQHGITDTQYF; CDR3nt: TGTGCCAGCAGTCAACAACACGGGATCACAGATACGCAGTATTTT
v_gene: TRBV6-6; abundance: .; d_gene: .; j_gene: TRBJ1-5; CDR3aa: CASRLDSTDNQPQHF; CDR3nt: TGTGCCAGCAGATTAGACAGCACCGACAATCAGCCCCAGCATTTT
v_gene: TRBV4-3; abundance: .; d_gene: TRBD1; j_gene: TRBJ1-2; CDR3aa: CASSPGTGFHGYTF; CDR3nt: TGCGCCAGCAGCCCAGGGACAGGCTTCCATGGCTACACCTTC
v_gene: TRBV6-1; abundance: .; d_gene: .; j_gene: TRBJ1-5; CDR3aa: CASSQGRNQPQHF; CDR3nt: TGTGCCAGCAGTCAGGGGAGAAATCAGCCCCAGCATTTT
v_gene: TRBV7-9; abundance: few; d_gene: .; j_gene: TRBJ1-5; CDR3aa: CASSLRGGNQPQHF; CDR3nt: TGTGCCAGCAGCTTAAGGGGCGGGAATCAGCCCCAGCATTTT
v_gene: TRBV20-1; abundance: .; d_gene: .; j_gene: TRBJ2-3; CDR3aa: CSARPQDTQYF; CDR3nt: TGCAGTGCACGGCCCCAAGATACGCAGTATTTT
v_gene: TRBV4-3; abundance: .; d_gene: .; j_gene: TRBJ1-6; CDR3aa: CASSRGDSYNSPLHF; CDR3nt: TGCGCCAGCAGCCGAGGGGACTCCTATAATTCACCCCTCCACTTT
v_gene: TRBV7-6; abundance: .; d_gene: TRBD1; j_gene: TRBJ1-1; CDR3aa: CASSSLGQGKAFF; CDR3nt: TGTGCCAGCAGCTCCCTTGGACAGGGGAAAGCTTTCTTT
v_gene: TRBV6-6; abundance: .; d_gene: .; j_gene: TRBJ2-1; CDR3aa: CASSTRQPNEQFF; CDR3nt: TGTGCCAGCAGTACCCGACAGCCCAATGAGCAGTTCTTC
v_gene: TRBV27; abundance: once; d_gene: TRBD1; j_gene: TRBJ1-2; CDR3aa: CASSDRGIYGYTF; CDR3nt: TGTGCCAGCAGCGACAGGGGGATTTATGGCTACACCTTC
v_gene: TRBV2; abundance: .; d_gene: TRBD1; j_gene: TRBJ2-6; CDR3aa: CASSNNRGSGANVLTF; CDR3nt: TGTGCCAGCAGTAATAACAGGGGCTCTGGGGCCAACGTCCTGACTTTC
v_gene: TRBV5-1; abundance: once; d_gene: .; j_gene: TRBJ1-1; CDR3aa: CASSLGGAHFNTEAFF; CDR3nt: TGCGCCAGCAGCTTAGGAGGGGCTCATTTTAACACTGAAGCTTTCTTT
v_gene: TRBV4-3; abundance: .; d_gene: .; j_gene: TRBJ2-3; CDR3aa: CASSQDRGIGDTQYF; CDR3nt: TGCGCCAGCAGCCAAGATCGGGGGATCGGGGATACGCAGTATTTT
v_gene: TRBV6-5; abundance: .; d_gene: .; j_gene: TRBJ1-5; CDR3aa: CASSTTGTQPQHF; CDR3nt: TGTGCCAGCAGCACAACCGGGACTCAGCCCCAGCATTTT
v_gene: TRBV6-6; abundance: .; d_gene: .; j_gene: TRBJ1-2; CDR3aa: CASSYYGRNYGYTF; CDR3nt: TGTGCCAGCAGTTACTACGGCCGTAACTATGGCTACACCTTC
v_gene: TRBV7-2; abundance: few; d_gene: .; j_gene: TRBJ2-6; CDR3aa: CASRRDLGSGANVLTF; CDR3nt: TGTGCCAGCAGAAGGGACCTAGGATCGGGGGCCAACGTCCTGACTTTC
v_gene: TRBV2; abundance: .; d_gene: .; j_gene: TRBJ1-2; CDR3aa: CASRAYGYTF; CDR3nt: TGTGCCAGCCGAGCCTATGGCTACACCTTC